Sequencing of this T cell receptor (beta chain) was carried out in a study of blood T cell repertoires in COVID-19. The length of the CDR3 is 13 residues. CDR1 is MNHNS and CDR2 is SASEGT in the germline V gene. Deletions cut 3 bases from V and 10 bases from J, with 12 bases between. The table came from immunoSEQ multiplex PCR; TCRdb's copy has only in-frame clones and leaves some out. The sample lists 55,000 to 80,000 clones; 83% were seen once. The TCR was taken from an elderly woman with acute or convalescent COVID-19. The chain uses TRBV6-1 and TRBJ1-4; perhaps TRBD1 as D (6 bases). Sequenced sample: peripheral blood. CDR3 residues: CASSDPQGRKLFF. As DNA, the CDR3 is TGTGCCAGCAGTGACCCTCAGGGGCGAAAACTGTTTTTT.